This T cell receptor (beta chain) emerged from a study of post-analysis software for immune sequencing data. At the level of the study: Relapsing-remitting, secondary progressive and progressive-relapsing forms of multiple sclerosis all featured among disease courses.

Sequencing libraries made from TCR beta cDNA carried unique molecular identifiers. MiXCR, run by TCRdb on the PCR reads, gives a single entry per CDR3 protein. In the table there are 820,000 or so distinct CDR3 sequences, about 57% of which are singletons. The CDR3 loop spans 15 amino acids. V lost 5 bases to trimming and J lost 1 base; unmatched junction nucleotides: 5. Germline CDR1 is SQVTM and CDR2 is ANQGSEA. Findings of the study overall: Elevated frequency relative to controls characterized a handful of TRBV segments in patients, TRBV5-6, TRBV5-1 and TRBV20-1 among them. Multiple sclerosis patients had significantly lower normalized Chao1 diversity than controls. Strong same-batch co-clustering of samples appeared with F measure clustering.

Worth noting for this clonotype: What it recognizes is unknown.

The sequenced material came from blood. This TCR derives from a girl aged 5 to 17 with multiple sclerosis. V and J are TRBV29-1 and TRBJ2-3, with 11 bases identical to TRBD2. In nucleotides, the CDR3 is TGCAGCGTTCCGCCACTAGCGGGGGGCACAGATACGCAGTATTTT. Encoded protein: CSVPPLAGGTDTQYF.